Shown below are 10 T cell receptor beta chains from a single sample sequenced in a study of T cells after yellow fever vaccination. TCRdb re-derived calls from the 5' RACE reads in MiXCR, one entry per CDR3 protein. The repertoire holds hundreds of thousands of distinct CDR3 sequences, with less than 25% as singletons. Sequencing was performed on PBMCs, taken approximately 20 days after the first yellow fever vaccination. These receptor sequences come from a man aged 18 to 30 who received the YFV17D yellow fever vaccine.

This clonotype occurred a few times. The chain recombines TRBV5-1 with TRBJ2-5; D uncertain. The CDR3 extends over 14 amino acids. CDR1 and CDR2 (germline): SGHRS, YFSETQ. Between the trimmed V and J ends, which lost 4 bases and 3 bases, there was a span of 13 bases. The CDR3 sequence: CASSPSPGKETQYF. The DNA of the CDR3 is TGCGCCAGCAGCCCGAGTCCCGGTAAAGAGACCCAGTACTTC.

The sample holds a few counts of this clonotype. This chain connects TRBV7-9 to TRBJ1-5; D remains ambiguous. This CDR3 is built from 14 residues. Germline-derived CDR1 and CDR2 are SEHNR and FQNEAQ (reference sequence). Trimming shortened V by 0 bases and J by 0 bases, and 3 bases separated the two germline ends. The CDR3 protein is CASSLADSNQPQHF. CDR3 nucleotides: TGTGCCAGCAGCTTAGCAGATAGCAATCAGCCCCAGCATTTT.

The chain employs TRBV27 and TRBJ2-1; D gene unclear. The CDR3 spans 13 residues. Per the germline V gene, CDR1 is MNHEY and CDR2 is SMNVEV (reference sequence). V shed 7 bases and J shed 5 bases, with 12 bases lying between them. CDR3 nucleotides: TGTGCCAGCATTTACGATTCTGACAATGAGCAGTTCTTC. It yields the protein CASIYDSDNEQFF.

There are a few counts of this clonotype. The V and J genes are TRBV7-2 and TRBJ2-1, with D unclear. Germline CDR1 SGHTA, CDR2 FQGNSA. This CDR3 has 15 residues. V gave up 5 bases and J gave up 2 bases, with 13 bases separating them. The CDR3 spells CASSPQTATYNEQFF. For the CDR3, the DNA is TGTGCCAGCAGCCCACAGACTGCCACCTACAATGAGCAGTTCTTC.

The CDR3 region is CSARDARSPSYEQYV. The CDR3 DNA sequence: TGCAGTGCTAGAGATGCACGGTCCCCTTCCTACGAGCAGTACGTC. The genes are TRBV20-1 and TRBJ2-7; no clear D. The CDR3 spans 15 residues. Trimming took 0 bases from V and 1 from J, leaving 13 bases between them. The germline gives CDR1 DFQATT, CDR2 SNEGSKA (reference sequence).

The table lists this clonotype with a few counts. The chain has TRBV13 and TRBJ1-2; the D gene is possibly TRBD1 (6 bases). V was cut by 4 bases and J by 1 base, with 10 bases left in between. The length of the CDR3 is 14 residues. Germline V gene sequence: CDR1 PRHDT, CDR2 FYEKMQ (reference sequence). Here the CDR3 DNA reads TGTGCCAGCAGCTCGGACAGCTTTAACTATGGCTACACCTTC. Its translation: CASSSDSFNYGYTF.

This clonotype was counted between two and nine times. The V gene is TRBV6-5, the J gene TRBJ2-5, with 10 nucleotides matching TRBD1. The V and J ends lost 4 bases and 4 bases, in that order; junction bases with no gene match: 3. CDR1 MNHEY and CDR2 SVGAGI come from the germline V gene. The CDR3 extends over 14 amino acids. The CDR3 protein is CASSWDRGGETQYF. The CDR3 nucleotides read TGTGCCAGCAGTTGGGACAGGGGTGGAGAGACCCAGTACTTC.

This clonotype was seen a few times. The chain combines TRBV25-1 with TRBJ2-7; a possible D gene is TRBD2 (6 bases). V was clipped by 5 bases and J by 3 bases, with 14 bases between them. The CDR3 is 14 amino acids. CDR1 and CDR2 (germline): MGHDK, SYGVNS. The CDR3 DNA reads TGTGCCAGCAGTAGTCACACGGGGGACTACGAGCAGTACTTC. The encoded protein is CASSSHTGDYEQYF.

This clonotype has just a few counts. The CDR3 protein is CATGLAGGGETQYF. As DNA, the CDR3 is TGTGCCACCGGACTAGCGGGGGGTGGCGAGACCCAGTACTTC. The chain combines TRBV24-1 with TRBJ2-5; 14 nucleotides line up with TRBD2. Germline CDR1 KGHDR, CDR2 SFDVKD. CDR3 length: 14 residues. V shed 9 bases, J shed 5 bases, and the junction held 4 bases outside the gene matches.

There are a few counts of this clonotype. V is TRBV5-6 and J is TRBJ2-1, with D maybe TRBD1 (6 bases). This CDR3 contains 11 residues. Germline V gene data show CDR1 as SGHDT and CDR2 as YYEEEE. V lost 5 bases, J lost 9 bases, and 9 bases lay in between. For the CDR3, the DNA is TGTGCCAGCAGTCGACAGGTTGAGCAGTTCTTC. Translating gives CASSRQVEQFF.